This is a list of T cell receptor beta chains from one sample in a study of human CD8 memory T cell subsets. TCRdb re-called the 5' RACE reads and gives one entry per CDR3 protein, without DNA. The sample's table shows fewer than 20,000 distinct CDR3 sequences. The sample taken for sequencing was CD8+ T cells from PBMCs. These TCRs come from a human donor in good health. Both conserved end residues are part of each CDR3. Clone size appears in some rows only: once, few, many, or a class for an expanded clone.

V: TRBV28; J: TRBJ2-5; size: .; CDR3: CASSQGTEIETQYF
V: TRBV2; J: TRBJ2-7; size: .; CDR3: CASTPTSLRSEQYF
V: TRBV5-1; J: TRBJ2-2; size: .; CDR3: CASSLAGAHRDTGELFF
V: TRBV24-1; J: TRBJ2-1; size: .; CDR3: CATSDLPGWGLGDEQFF
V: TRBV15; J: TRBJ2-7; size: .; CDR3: CATSRDRGGAYEQYF
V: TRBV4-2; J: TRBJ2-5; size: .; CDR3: CASSQDEGASGSIGTQYF
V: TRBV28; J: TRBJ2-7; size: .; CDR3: CASSLGWGGGTYEQYF
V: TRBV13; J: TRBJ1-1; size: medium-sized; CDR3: CASSPQGGNTEAFF
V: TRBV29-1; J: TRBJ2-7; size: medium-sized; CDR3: CSVEGQAPYEQYF
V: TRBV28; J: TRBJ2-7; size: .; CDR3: CATLGGSNEQYF
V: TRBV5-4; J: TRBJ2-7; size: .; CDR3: CASSLNRNEQYF
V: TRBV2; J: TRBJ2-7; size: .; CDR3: CASTSRVGQQYEQYF
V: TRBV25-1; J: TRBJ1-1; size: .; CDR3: CASSRGEDTEAFF
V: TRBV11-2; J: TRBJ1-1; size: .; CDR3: CASSYMSTEAFF
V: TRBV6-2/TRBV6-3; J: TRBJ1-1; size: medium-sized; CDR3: CASSPLGRRNTEAFF
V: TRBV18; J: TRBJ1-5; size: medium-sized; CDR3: CASSPNPGQGRSSQPQHF
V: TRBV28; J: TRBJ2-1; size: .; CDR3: CASSSDREKDYNEQFF
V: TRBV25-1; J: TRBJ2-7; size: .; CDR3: CASSESPGGGYEQYF
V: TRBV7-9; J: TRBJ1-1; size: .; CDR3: CASSLGGDDAFF
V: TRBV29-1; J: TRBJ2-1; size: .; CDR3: CSVDEWTGGELNEQFF
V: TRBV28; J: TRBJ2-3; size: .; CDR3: CASGQTGITDTQYF
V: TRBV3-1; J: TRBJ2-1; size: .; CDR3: CASSSTSGVYNEQFF
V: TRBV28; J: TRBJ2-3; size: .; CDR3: CASSLNRADTQYF
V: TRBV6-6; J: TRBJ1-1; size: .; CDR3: CASIPGPGTEAFF
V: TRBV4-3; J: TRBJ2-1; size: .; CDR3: CASSQDAPNRGRNEQFF
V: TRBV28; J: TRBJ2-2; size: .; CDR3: CAGSGTGELFF
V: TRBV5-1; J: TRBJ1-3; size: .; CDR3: CASRSDSSGNTIYF
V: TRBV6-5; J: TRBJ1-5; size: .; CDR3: CASGPGNQPQHF
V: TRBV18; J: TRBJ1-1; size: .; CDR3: CASSPGGTLNTEAFF
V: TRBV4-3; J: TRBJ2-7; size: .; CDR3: CASSQEQETYEQYF
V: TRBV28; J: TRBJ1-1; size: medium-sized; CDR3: CASSTKPQAAAVSPEAFF
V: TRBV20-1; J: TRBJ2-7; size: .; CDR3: CSARDNGASGYEQYF
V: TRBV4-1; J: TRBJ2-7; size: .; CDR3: CASSQLGRTYEQYF
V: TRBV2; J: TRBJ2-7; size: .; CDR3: CASSATGSSGYEQYF
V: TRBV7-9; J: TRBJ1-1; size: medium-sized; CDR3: CASSPGREAFF
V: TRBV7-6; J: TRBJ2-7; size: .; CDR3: CASSLVALEGQYF
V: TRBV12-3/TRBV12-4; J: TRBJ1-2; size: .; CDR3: CASTQRLGFYGYTF
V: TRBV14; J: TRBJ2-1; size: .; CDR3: CASSPRTSGRADNEQFF
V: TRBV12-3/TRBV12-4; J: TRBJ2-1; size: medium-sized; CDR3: CASSLGAGGPNEQFF
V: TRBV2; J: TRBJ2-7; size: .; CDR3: CASRPTSGITYEQYF
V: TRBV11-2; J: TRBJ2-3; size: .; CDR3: CASSLAGETDTQYF
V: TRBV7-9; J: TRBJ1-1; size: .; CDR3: CASSLGYTEAFF
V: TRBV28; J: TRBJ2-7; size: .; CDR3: CASSYRVTTYEQYF
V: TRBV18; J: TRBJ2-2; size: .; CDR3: CASSPEDDATGELFF
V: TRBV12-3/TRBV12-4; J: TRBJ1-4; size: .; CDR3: CASSSRNSGADEKLFF
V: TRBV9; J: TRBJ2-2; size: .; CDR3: CASSVAGTGELFF
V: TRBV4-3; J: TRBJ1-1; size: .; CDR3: CASSPDGEVDTEAFF
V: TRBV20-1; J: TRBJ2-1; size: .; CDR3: CSAWRIGTSGSNEQFF
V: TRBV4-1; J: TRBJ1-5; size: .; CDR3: CASSQVENTANQPQHF
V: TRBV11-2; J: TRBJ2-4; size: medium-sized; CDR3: CASSQGQGMENIQYF
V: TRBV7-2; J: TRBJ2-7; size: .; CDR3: CASSQGPVVYEQYF
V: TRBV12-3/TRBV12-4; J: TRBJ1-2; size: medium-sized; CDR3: CASTLEGRPYGYTF
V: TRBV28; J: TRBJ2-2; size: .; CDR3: CASRTDKKNTGELFF
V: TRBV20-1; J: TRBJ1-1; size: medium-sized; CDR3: CSARAPWGTEAFF
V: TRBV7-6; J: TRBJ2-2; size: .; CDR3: CASSLDTRGTGELFF